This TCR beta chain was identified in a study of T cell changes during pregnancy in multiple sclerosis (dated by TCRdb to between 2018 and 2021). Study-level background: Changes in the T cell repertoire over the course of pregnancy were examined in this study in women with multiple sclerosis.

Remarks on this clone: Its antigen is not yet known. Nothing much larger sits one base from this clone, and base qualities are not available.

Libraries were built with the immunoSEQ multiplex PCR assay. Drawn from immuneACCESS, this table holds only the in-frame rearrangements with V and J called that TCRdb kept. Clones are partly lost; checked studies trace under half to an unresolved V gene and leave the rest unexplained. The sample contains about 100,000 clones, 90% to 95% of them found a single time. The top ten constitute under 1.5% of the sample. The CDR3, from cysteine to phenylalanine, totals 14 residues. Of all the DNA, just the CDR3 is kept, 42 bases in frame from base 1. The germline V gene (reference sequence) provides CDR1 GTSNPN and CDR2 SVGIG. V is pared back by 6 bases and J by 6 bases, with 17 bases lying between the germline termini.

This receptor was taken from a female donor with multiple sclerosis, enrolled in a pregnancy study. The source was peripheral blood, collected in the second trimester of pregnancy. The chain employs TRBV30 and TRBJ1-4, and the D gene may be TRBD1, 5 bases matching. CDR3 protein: CACQPGLWDEKLFF. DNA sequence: TGTGCCTGCCAACCGGGACTGTGGGATGAAAAACTGTTTTTT.